This TCR beta chain was recovered during a study of siplizumab effects on memory and regulatory T cells. Points from the study as a whole: Roughly 80-95% of dividing CD4+ or CD8+ clones were without an attributable naive or memory phenotype. Among alloreactive clones, only a minor fraction mapped to unstimulated subsets. Suppression by proliferating Tregs derived from siplizumab cultures was not verified.

With respect to this clone: The antigen remains undetermined. Compared with germline, one end of the junction differs, possibly owing to a read error. Other nucleotide sequences from this sample produce the same CDR3.

Only in-frame clones appear in the TCRdb table, and some are missing; sequencing was by immunoSEQ multiplex PCR. The profile shows 100,000 or so clones, 85% to 95% of them singletons. Germline V lookup: CDR1 MNHNS, CDR2 SASEGT. CDR3 length: 16 residues. The specimen sequenced was CD4+ T cells sorted from blood. The chain couples TRBV6-1 to TRBJ1-5; 8 nucleotides line up with TRBD1. This receptor was taken from a human donor in good health. Here the CDR3 DNA reads TGTGCCAGCAGTGAAGTTGGACAGGGAGGCAACCAGCCCCAGCATTTT. Translated, it gives CASSEVGQGGNQPQHF.